This T cell receptor (beta chain) was recorded in a study of OX40 agonist ivuxolimab in advanced cancers. Study background: Patients got intravenous ivuxolimab at 0.01 to 10 mg/kg every 2 weeks. Patients achieving partial responses numbered three: one hepatocellular carcinoma case and two cutaneous melanoma cases. Patients treated during dose escalation were battling hepatocellular carcinoma, melanoma, renal cell or head and neck cancer.

Assay: immunoSEQ multiplex PCR; the TCRdb copy retains only in-frame clones and omits some. The data hold 49,000 or so clones, with around nine tenths observed a single time. Comment on this clone: No antigen is known for it.

General study results and limits: Relatively little clonal expansion, among the lowest observed, appeared in partial responders at 0.1-3.0 mg/kg.

Here the sequenced sample was CD4+ or CD8+ T cells sorted from blood, taken in a trial of the OX40 agonist ivuxolimab. The source of this sequence is an adult with an advanced solid tumor such as melanoma, head and neck, liver or kidney cancer.

CDR3 DNA sequence: TGTGCCAGCAGTTCGACAGGGTCCTCCTACAATGAGCAGTTCTTC. This sequence encodes CASSSTGSSYNEQFF. V is TRBV2 and J is TRBJ2-1, with TRBD1 matching over 7 bases. This CDR3 region has 15 residues. The V and J ends lost 5 bases and 0 bases, in that order; junction bases with no gene match: 4. The V gene's germline CDR1 is SNHLY and CDR2 FYNNEI.